These 30 T cell receptor beta chains came from one sample sequenced in a study of T-cell memory formation after mild COVID-19 (dated by TCRdb to the early 2020s). The library was generated by 5' RACE. These reads were obtained on an Illumina NovaSeq 6000. The raw public reads went through TCRdb reprocessing: fastp at Q25, MiXCR clone calling, in-frame beta chains kept. Identical CDR3 protein sequences are pooled into one entry, listed with their most common genes and DNA. This sample has 180,000 or so distinct CDR3 sequences in its table, and approximately 10% of those were observed once. The ten largest clonotypes hold roughly 3.8% of the sample. The sample comprised PBMCs or a T cell subset sorted from them (not recorded which). Every receptor here comes from a man between 18 and 35 years old who had mild COVID-19 (a few samples of this study predate the infection). The sample titles of this study are shuffled in the database, so cell type and time point are left out; the donor was told from shared clones.

The chain carries TRBV9 and TRBJ1-4; D possibly corresponds to TRBD1 (5 bases). Between the trimmed V and J ends, which lost 0 bases and 8 bases, there was a span of 17 bases. Germline lookup yields CDR1 SGDLS and CDR2 YYNGEE. This CDR3 region has 16 residues. CDR3 sequence: CASSVAIDSLQEKLFF. CDR3 in DNA: TGTGCCAGCAGCGTAGCTATTGACAGCCTCCAGGAAAAACTGTTTTTT.

The V call is TRBV4-3, the J call TRBJ2-1, with 8 positions matching TRBD2. Germline loops: CDR1 LGHNA, CDR2 YSLEER. V lost 8 bases to trimming and J lost 2 bases; unmatched junction nucleotides: 8. The CDR3 extends over 15 amino acids. This CDR3 is CASSHWRGAYNEQFF. In DNA form, the CDR3 reads TGCGCCAGCTCTCATTGGCGGGGGGCCTACAATGAGCAGTTCTTC.

V usage is TRBV12-3 or TRBV12-4 and J usage is TRBJ1-3, with TRBD1 identical over 7 bases. The J segment lost 5 bases and the V segment lost 5 bases, leaving 12 bases of the junction unmatched. The CDR3 runs to 16 residues. CDR3 sequence (DNA): TGTGCCAGCAGTACCCGGACAGGATGGGGGAGAAACACCATATATTTT. Amino acid sequence: CASSTRTGWGRNTIYF.

This clonotype came up a few times. The chain links TRBV2 to TRBJ1-5; weak D call: TRBD1 (5 bases). Germline CDR1 is SNHLY and CDR2 is FYNNEI. The V gene lost 6 bases and the J gene lost 3 bases, with 9 bases spanning the gap. This CDR3 has 13 residues. CDR3 bases: TGTGCCAGCAGGGGGCAGTCCAATCAGCCCCAGCATTTT. Translated, it gives CASRGQSNQPQHF.

In this sample, this clonotype turned up a few times. V and J are TRBV4-3 and TRBJ2-1; D gene unclear. Germline-derived CDR1 and CDR2 are LGHNA and YSLEER. CDR3 length equals 16 residues. Trimming stripped 0 bases from V and 4 bases from J, with 13 bases between. The CDR3: CASSQDGTDTYNEQFF. In DNA, the CDR3 is TGCGCCAGCAGCCAAGACGGTACAGATACATACAATGAGCAGTTCTTC.

The rearrangement uses TRBV11-1 and TRBJ2-7, with TRBD2 matching over 7 bases. Looked up from germline, CDR1 is SGHAT and CDR2 is FQDESV (reference sequence). Unmatched junction bases numbered 3, after V lost 1 base and J lost 3 bases. The CDR3 sequence is 14 residues long. The CDR3 protein is CASSLGDYLYEQYF. CDR3 DNA sequence: TGTGCCAGCAGCTTAGGGGACTATCTCTACGAGCAGTACTTC.

The chain joins TRBV2 to TRBJ1-5; D is unclear. V shed 4 bases and J shed 1 base, with 11 bases lying between them. The CDR3 extends over 15 amino acids. In germline, CDR1 is SNHLY, CDR2 FYNNEI. The CDR3 nucleotides read TGTGCCAGCAGTGTAATGTCCCCGAGCAATCAGCCCCAGCATTTT. It encodes CASSVMSPSNQPQHF.

The V call is TRBV11-2, the J call TRBJ2-7; D is perhaps TRBD1 (5 bases). The germline V and J ends were trimmed by 3 bases and 7 bases, with 13 bases remaining between them. The CDR3 has 13 residues. Germline loops: CDR1 SGHAT, CDR2 FQNNGV. Written as DNA, the CDR3 is TGTGCCAGCAGCTTTAGGGGTTCGAGGGAGCAGTACTTC. It specifies CASSFRGSREQYF.

This clonotype was detected ten times or more. This chain connects TRBV28 to TRBJ2-3, with D hard to call. Per germline, CDR1 MDHEN and CDR2 SYDVKM. The CDR3 runs to 12 residues. Between the trimmed V and J ends, which lost 2 bases and 6 bases, there was a span of 6 bases. The CDR3 DNA is TGTGCCAGCAGTTTAACTCAGGATACGCAGTATTTT. It encodes CASSLTQDTQYF. Using reference TRBV28 and TRBJ2-3 for the parts outside the CDR3, the full variable domain is DVKVTQSSRYLVKRTGEKVFLECVQDMDHENMFWYRQDPGLGLRLIYFSYDVKMKEKGDIPEGYSVSREKKERFSLILESASTNQTSMYLCASSLTQDTQYFGPGTRLTVL.

The chain couples TRBV20-1 to TRBJ1-2; possibly TRBD1 for D (6 bases). The CDR3 length is 14 residues. V shed 2 bases and J shed 2 bases, with 12 bases lying between them. The germline V gene encodes CDR1 DFQATT and CDR2 SNEGSKA (reference sequence). The CDR3 DNA reads TGCAGTGCTAGACCCCCCCAGGGGAACTATGGCTACACCTTC. This sequence encodes CSARPPQGNYGYTF.

The V gene is TRBV5-6, the J gene TRBJ2-1; no reliable D call. The CDR3 contains 15 residues. CDR1 and CDR2 from the germline V gene are SGHDT and YYEEEE. Trimming pared 0 bases from V and 3 bases from J, leaving 10 bases between. Written as DNA, the CDR3 is TGTGCCAGCAGCTTGGGCTGGGGTGACTACAATGAGCAGTTCTTC. Protein product: CASSLGWGDYNEQFF.

This clonotype was recorded a few times. The gene calls are TRBV6-5 and TRBJ1-3, with a weak D call TRBD1 (6 bases). Per the germline V gene, CDR1 is MNHEY and CDR2 is SVGAGI. This CDR3 contains 12 residues. Between the trimmed V and J ends, which lost 5 bases and 10 bases, there was a span of 12 bases. CDR3 protein: CASSDRFSTIYF. The CDR3 DNA is TGTGCCAGCAGTGACAGGTTTTCTACCATATATTTT.

This clonotype was counted a few times. At one end, the junction sequence differs from germline, possibly due to a read error. The chain has TRBV20-1 and TRBJ2-1; D might be TRBD2 (5 bases). The CDR3 contains 14 residues. Germline assignment: CDR1 DFQATT and CDR2 SNEGSKA (reference sequence). The CDR3 DNA reads as TGCAGTGCTAGAGATTACCCCCCCCGGGATAGTGAGTGCTTC. Translation gives CSARDYPPRDSECF.

This clonotype came up a few times. The chain links TRBV7-9 to TRBJ1-6; D unclear. The CDR3 loop spans 14 amino acids. Deletions cut 8 bases from V and 3 bases from J, with 11 bases between. Germline lookup yields CDR1 SEHNR and CDR2 FQNEAQ (reference sequence). The CDR3 loop is CASATSGYNSPLHF. The CDR3 coding sequence is TGTGCCAGCGCGACGTCAGGCTATAATTCACCCCTCCACTTT.

The chain links TRBV28 to TRBJ2-7, with 10 positions matching TRBD1. CDR1 is MDHEN and CDR2 is SYDVKM in the germline V gene. The CDR3 has 14 amino acids. V was clipped by 5 bases and J by 5 bases; unmatched bases: 6. CDR3 sequence: CASSPAGTGDEQYV. The CDR3 DNA is TGTGCCAGCAGTCCCGCCGGGACAGGGGACGAGCAGTACGTC.

This clonotype was recorded a few times. The chain is built from TRBV6-5 and TRBJ2-1; TRBD2 aligns across 8 bases. The CDR3 has 13 residues. CDR1 and CDR2 (germline): MNHEY, SVGAGI. V dropped 8 bases and J dropped 10; count of bases not matched to a gene: 10. For the CDR3, the DNA is TGTGCCAGCTCCTACGGGGGGGCTCAAGAGCAGTTCTTC. It translates to CASSYGGAQEQFF.

The chain has TRBV7-9 and TRBJ1-1; the D is unclear. The germline gives CDR1 SEHNR, CDR2 FQNEAQ (reference sequence). V was clipped by 3 bases and J by 2 bases, with 13 bases between them. The CDR3 has 15 amino acids. In DNA form, the CDR3 reads TGTGCCAGCAGCTTGGGCTGGGCAGCCAACACTGAAGCTTTCTTT. Amino acid sequence: CASSLGWAANTEAFF.

This clonotype showed up just a few times. The rearrangement uses TRBV7-2 and TRBJ2-7; D perhaps matches TRBD2 (5 bases). Germline values: CDR1 SGHTA, CDR2 FQGNSA. The CDR3 has 13 residues. Trimming removed 2 bases at V and 4 bases at J, with 9 bases between. CDR3 in amino acids: CASSLSGRYEQYV. CDR3 sequence (DNA): TGTGCCAGCAGCTTAAGCGGTCGGTACGAGCAGTACGTC.

The gene calls are TRBV2 and TRBJ2-4; 12 bases agree with TRBD1. V was clipped by 5 bases and J by 7 bases; unmatched bases: 6. Germline V gives CDR1 SNHLY, CDR2 FYNNEI. This CDR3 spans 15 amino acids. CDR3 region: CASSLTGTGGNIQYF. DNA of the CDR3: TGTGCCAGCAGTCTAACCGGGACAGGGGGCAACATTCAGTACTTC.

The V gene is TRBV19, the J gene TRBJ1-6, with TRBD1 as a possible D gene (5 bases). The CDR3 is made up of 14 amino acids. The germline gives CDR1 LNHDA, CDR2 SQIVND (reference sequence). Trimming removed 6 bases from V and 5 bases from J, with 11 bases in between. Here the CDR3 DNA reads TGTGCCAGTAGGGGACGGGGAAATAATTCACCCCTCCACTTT. Translated, it gives CASRGRGNNSPLHF.

The chain joins TRBV7-9 to TRBJ1-1, with D unresolved. There are 13 residues in the CDR3. V was clipped by 8 bases and J by 3 bases, with 13 bases between them. CDR1 SEHNR and CDR2 FQNEAQ come from the germline V gene (reference sequence). In DNA form, the CDR3 reads TGTGCCAGCGCAGCAGCCTCCTACACTGAAGCTTTCTTT. Its translation is CASAAASYTEAFF. Full variable domain (missing parts from reference TRBV7-9 and TRBJ1-1): DTGVSQNPRHKITKRGQNVTFRCDPISEHNRLYWYRQTLGQGPEFLTYFQNEAQLEKSRLLSDRFSAERPKGSFSTLEIQRTEQGDSAMYLCASAAASYTEAFFGQGTRLTVV.

The rearrangement uses TRBV18 and TRBJ2-1; D uncertain. CDR1 is KGHSH, CDR2 LQKENI, per germline. The CDR3 covers 15 residues. V shed 2 bases and J shed 4 bases, with 12 bases lying between them. CDR3 DNA sequence: TGTGCCAGCTCACCAGGGGTAGGCGTATACAATGAGCAGTTCTTC. Protein: CASSPGVGVYNEQFF.

This clonotype was counted only a few times. The chain uses TRBV5-1 and TRBJ2-2; a possible D gene is TRBD1 (5 bases). Trimming shortened V by 4 bases and J by 0 bases, and 7 bases separated the two germline ends. CDR1 and CDR2 (germline): SGHRS, YFSETQ. This CDR3 has 14 residues. The CDR3 here is CASSRTTNTGELFF. The CDR3, as DNA: TGCGCCAGCAGCAGGACAACGAACACCGGGGAGCTGTTTTTT.

This clonotype was seen more than once but under ten times. This chain links TRBV4-1 with TRBJ1-5, with a possible D match to TRBD1 (5 bases). CDR1 is MGHRA and CDR2 is YSYEKL in the germline V gene. V lost 0 bases to trimming and J lost 7 bases, with 16 bases between them. CDR3 length equals 16 residues. Written as DNA, the CDR3 is TGCGCCAGCAGCCAAGAGGGGGTGGGAGGGCGGCAGCCCCAGCATTTT. Amino acid sequence: CASSQEGVGGRQPQHF.

This chain uses TRBV9 with TRBJ2-3; 10 nucleotides match TRBD2. The V segment lost 0 bases and the J segment 4 bases; nucleotides outside the gene matches: 2. The CDR3 consists of 15 residues. In germline, CDR1 is SGDLS, CDR2 YYNGEE. The CDR3 nucleotides read TGTGCCAGCAGCGTAGGTGGACTAGCGGCAGATACGCAGTATTTT. Translation gives CASSVGGLAADTQYF.

This clonotype was observed a handful of times. The chain combines TRBV7-9 with TRBJ1-6, with D hard to call. The CDR3 is made up of 16 amino acids. Germline values: CDR1 SEHNR, CDR2 FQNEAQ (reference sequence). Trimming pared 6 bases from V and 0 bases from J, leaving 12 bases between. CDR3 nucleotides: TGTGCCAGCAGTCCCGACAAGAGCTCCTATAATTCACCCCTCCACTTT. Translating it yields CASSPDKSSYNSPLHF.

The J gene is TRBJ1-5, the V gene TRBV28; the D is unclear. V gave up 6 bases and J gave up 9 bases, with 15 bases separating them. The CDR3 consists of 13 residues. Germline CDR1 is MDHEN and CDR2 is SYDVKM. As DNA, the CDR3 is TGTGCCAGCAGCACTGGGCGGTTCTGGCCCCAGCATTTT. Residues: CASSTGRFWPQHF. The entire variable domain, with the rest obtained from reference TRBV28 and TRBJ1-5, is as follows: DVKVTQSSRYLVKRTGEKVFLECVQDMDHENMFWYRQDPGLGLRLIYFSYDVKMKEKGDIPEGYSVSREKKERFSLILESASTNQTSMYLCASSTGRFWPQHFGDGTRLSIL.

This clonotype was counted at least ten times. The chain is built from TRBV12-3 or TRBV12-4 and TRBJ2-3; TRBD2 aligns across 9 bases. Trimming took 6 bases from V and 6 from J; bases not matched to a gene: 10. This CDR3 has 15 amino acids. The CDR3 sequence is CASSLLAGEVDTQYF. CDR3 nucleotides: TGTGCCAGCAGCCTGTTAGCGGGGGAGGTGGATACGCAGTATTTT.

This clonotype was detected a few times. The chain employs TRBV7-9 and TRBJ2-1; 8 bases are a match to TRBD2. Germline V CDR1 and CDR2: SEHNR, FQNEAQ (reference sequence). The CDR3 spans 14 residues. V lost 5 bases and J lost 6; bases outside the gene matches: 6. The DNA of the CDR3 is TGTGCCAGCAGCCGCACGGGGGGGTCCAATGAGCAGTTCTTC. It is translated as CASSRTGGSNEQFF.

This rearrangement joins TRBV6-4 to TRBJ1-6; perhaps TRBD1 as D (6 bases). Germline assignment: CDR1 MRHNA and CDR2 SNTAGT. V shed 2 bases and J shed 5 bases, with 10 bases lying between them. CDR3 size: 15 residues. Written as DNA, the CDR3 is TGTGCCAGCAGTGACCAGGGGCGGAATAATTCACCCCTCCACTTT. Amino acids: CASSDQGRNNSPLHF.